Shown below are 4 T cell receptor beta chains from a single sample sequenced in a study of blood T cell repertoires in COVID-19 (dated by TCRdb to about 2020). The library was obtained by the immunoSEQ multiplex PCR assay. In its TCRdb copy, this immuneACCESS table keeps in-frame sequences only and misses some clones. Where compared with another copy, unresolved V genes explain less than half of these, and the others have no known cause. The sample table holds 150,000 to 200,000 clones, of which under 80% were seen once. The ten largest clones represent around an eighth of the sample. Sequencing input: peripheral blood. The receptors were gathered from a man aged 45-65 years who had recovered from COVID-19.

The J gene is TRBJ1-5, the V gene TRBV6-1; D is perhaps TRBD1 (6 bases). Germline CDR1 reads MNHNS; CDR2 reads SASEGT. With 0 bases removed from V and 5 bases from J, the gap between germline ends came to 8 bases. This CDR3 contains 14 residues. Written as DNA, the CDR3 is TGTGCCAGCAGTGAAGCAGGGGGTGATCAGCCCCAGCATTTT. This gives the protein CASSEAGGDQPQHF.

The CDR3 nucleotides are TGCGCCAGCAGCCGCCATAACGAGGACAGCTACACCTTC. Its protein is CASSRHNEDSYTF. This sequence joins TRBV4-1 and TRBJ1-2, with a tentative D call TRBD1 (5 bases). CDR1 is MGHRA and CDR2 is YSYEKL in the germline V gene. This CDR3 contains 13 residues. Trimming stripped 4 bases from V and 9 bases from J, with 15 bases between.

This rearrangement joins TRBV18 to TRBJ2-7; 9 nucleotides agree with TRBD1. From germline, CDR1 is KGHSH and CDR2 LQKENI. The CDR3 runs 15 residues. J lost 0 bases, V lost 3 bases, and 3 bases had no gene match. CDR3 in amino acids: CASSPGTGSSYEQYF. The CDR3 DNA follows: TGTGCCAGCTCACCGGGGACAGGGAGCTCCTACGAGCAGTACTTC.

This rearrangement joins TRBV19 to TRBJ2-3, with D perhaps matching TRBD2 (6 bases). This CDR3 has 15 residues. Germline V lookup: CDR1 LNHDA, CDR2 SQIVND (reference sequence). Between the trimmed V and J ends, which lost 8 bases and 4 bases, there was a span of 19 bases. The CDR3 nucleotides are TGTGCCAGTCGGAGCCGCGGGGCGGCGTCAGATACGCAGTATTTT. Translating gives CASRSRGAASDTQYF.